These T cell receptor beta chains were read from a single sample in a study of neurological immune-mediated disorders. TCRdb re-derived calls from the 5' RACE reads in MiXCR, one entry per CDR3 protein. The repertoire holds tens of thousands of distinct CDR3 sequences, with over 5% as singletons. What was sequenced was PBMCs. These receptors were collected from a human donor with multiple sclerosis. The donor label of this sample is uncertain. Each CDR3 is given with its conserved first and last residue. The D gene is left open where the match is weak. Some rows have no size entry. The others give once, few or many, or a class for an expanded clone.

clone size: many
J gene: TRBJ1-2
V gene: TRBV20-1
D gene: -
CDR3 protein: CSARPREDGYTF
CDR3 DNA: TGCAGTGCTAGACCCAGGGAGGATGGCTACACCTTC

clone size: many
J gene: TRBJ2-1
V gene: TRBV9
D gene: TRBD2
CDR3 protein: CASSRLAGDNEQFF
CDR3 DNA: TGTGCCAGCAGCAGACTAGCGGGGGACAATGAGCAGTTCTTC

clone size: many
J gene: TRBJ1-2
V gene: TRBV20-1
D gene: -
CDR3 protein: CSAERRGWLGYGYTF
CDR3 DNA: TGCAGTGCTGAGAGGAGGGGATGGTTAGGCTATGGCTACACCTTC

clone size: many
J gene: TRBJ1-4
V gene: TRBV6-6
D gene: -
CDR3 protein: CASSYPSRGDEKLFF
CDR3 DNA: TGTGCCAGCAGTTACCCGTCCAGAGGGGATGAAAAACTGTTTTTT

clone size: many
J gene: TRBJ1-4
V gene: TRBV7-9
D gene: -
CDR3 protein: CASSLLPGEKLFF
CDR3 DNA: TGTGCCAGCAGCTTATTGCCGGGGGAAAAACTGTTTTTT

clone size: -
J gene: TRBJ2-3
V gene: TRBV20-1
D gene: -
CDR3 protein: CSARAWADASTDTQYF
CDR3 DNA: TGCAGTGCTAGAGCCTGGGCTGACGCTAGCACAGATACGCAGTATTTT

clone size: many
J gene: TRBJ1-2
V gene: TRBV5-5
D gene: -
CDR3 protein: CASSLGPGQTYGYTF
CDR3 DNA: TGTGCCAGCAGCTTGGGACCGGGACAAACCTATGGCTACACCTTC

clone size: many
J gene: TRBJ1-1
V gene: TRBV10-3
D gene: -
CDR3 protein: CAISPANMNTEAFF
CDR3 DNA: TGTGCCATCAGTCCGGCCAACATGAACACTGAAGCTTTCTTT

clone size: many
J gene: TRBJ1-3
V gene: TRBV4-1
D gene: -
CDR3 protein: CASSQRSSGNSGNTIYF
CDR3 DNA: TGCGCCAGCAGCCAAAGATCTAGCGGGAACTCTGGAAACACCATATATTTT

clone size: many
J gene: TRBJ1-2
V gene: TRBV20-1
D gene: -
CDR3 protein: CSARDTVANYGYTF
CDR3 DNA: TGCAGTGCTAGAGATACGGTAGCTAACTATGGCTACACCTTC

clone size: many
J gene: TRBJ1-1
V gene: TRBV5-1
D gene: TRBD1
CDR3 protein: CASSSWTGVDLNF
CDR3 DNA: TGCGCCAGCAGCTCTTGGACAGGGGTGGATTTAAACTTT

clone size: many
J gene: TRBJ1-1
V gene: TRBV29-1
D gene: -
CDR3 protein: CSVDSTRTEAFF
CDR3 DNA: TGCAGCGTTGATTCGACTAGAACAGAAGCTTTCTTT

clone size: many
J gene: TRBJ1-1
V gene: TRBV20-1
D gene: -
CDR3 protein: CSALKGSRTEAFF
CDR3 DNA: TGCAGTGCCTTAAAAGGGAGTCGCACTGAAGCTTTCTTT

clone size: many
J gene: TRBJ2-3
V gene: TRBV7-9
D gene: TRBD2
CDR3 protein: CASSWGLAVSTDTQYF
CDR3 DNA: TGTGCCAGCAGCTGGGGACTAGCTGTATCTACAGATACGCAGTATTTT

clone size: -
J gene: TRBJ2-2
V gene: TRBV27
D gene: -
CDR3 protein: CAAGDTGELFF
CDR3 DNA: TGTGCCGCCGGGGATACCGGGGAGCTGTTTTTT

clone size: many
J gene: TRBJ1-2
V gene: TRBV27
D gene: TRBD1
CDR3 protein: CASSPQGANGYTF
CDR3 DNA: TGTGCCAGCAGCCCACAGGGGGCGAATGGCTACACCTTC

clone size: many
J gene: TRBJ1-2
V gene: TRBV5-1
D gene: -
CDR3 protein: CASSPRTGPYYGYTF
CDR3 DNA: TGCGCCAGCAGTCCTCGGACGGGGCCCTACTATGGCTACACCTTC

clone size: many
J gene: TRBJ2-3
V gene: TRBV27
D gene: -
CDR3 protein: CASSLRSGDTQYF
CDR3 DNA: TGTGCCAGCAGTTTAAGAAGTGGGGATACGCAGTATTTT

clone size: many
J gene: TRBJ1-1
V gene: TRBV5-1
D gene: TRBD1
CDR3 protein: CASSLEAARGTEAFF
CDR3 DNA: TGCGCCAGCAGCTTGGAAGCGGCCAGGGGGACGGAAGCTTTCTTT

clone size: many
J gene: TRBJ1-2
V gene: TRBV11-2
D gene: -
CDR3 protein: CASSLAPGVYGYTF
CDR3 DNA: TGTGCCAGCAGCTTAGCTCCAGGGGTATATGGCTACACCTTC

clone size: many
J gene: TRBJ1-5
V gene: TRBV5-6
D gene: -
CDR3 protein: CASSLGTGRFSNQPQHF
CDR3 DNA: TGTGCCAGCAGCTTGGGTACAGGGCGCTTCAGCAATCAGCCCCAGCATTTT

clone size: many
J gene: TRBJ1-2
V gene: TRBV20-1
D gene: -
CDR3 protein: CSARDRKGKGIYGYTF
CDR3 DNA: TGCAGTGCTAGAGATCGAAAGGGAAAGGGGATATATGGCTACACCTTC

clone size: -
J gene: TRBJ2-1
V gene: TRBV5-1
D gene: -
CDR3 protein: CASSLGSFNEQFF
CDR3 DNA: TGCGCCAGCAGCTTGGGTTCCTTCAATGAGCAGTTCTTC

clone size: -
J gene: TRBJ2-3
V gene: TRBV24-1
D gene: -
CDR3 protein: CATSGNTDTQYF
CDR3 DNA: TGTGCCACCTCAGGGAACACAGATACGCAGTATTTT

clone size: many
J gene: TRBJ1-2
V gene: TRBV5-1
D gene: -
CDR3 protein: CASSPFDFFANYGYTF
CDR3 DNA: TGCGCCAGCAGTCCCTTCGATTTTTTCGCTAACTATGGCTACACCTTC

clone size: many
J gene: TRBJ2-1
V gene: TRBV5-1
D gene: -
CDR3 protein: CASSLSLSAYNEQFF
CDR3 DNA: TGCGCCAGCAGCTTGTCCCTCAGCGCGTACAATGAGCAGTTCTTC